These T cell receptor beta chains were read from a single sample in a study of blood T cell repertoires in COVID-19. Clones were read by immunoSEQ multiplex PCR, and TCRdb kept only the in-frame ones, dropping some. Of around 190,000 clones detected, roughly nine tenths appear once; the ten largest clones hold 20%. The specimen sequenced was peripheral blood. All receptors derive from an older man with active or convalescent COVID-19. Both conserved end residues are part of each CDR3. D genes are given only for firm matches. Clone sizes are given selectively: once, few, many, or a class where the clone is expanded.

j_call: TRBJ1-5
v_call: TRBV27
clone_size: once
d_call: -
cdr3_aa: CASSFGRGGNQPQHF
cdr3_nt: TGTGCCAGCAGTTTCGGCCGCGGAGGCAATCAGCCCCAGCATTTT

j_call: TRBJ2-2
v_call: TRBV4-3
clone_size: -
d_call: TRBD2
cdr3_aa: CASSGASGGFRELFF
cdr3_nt: TGCGCCAGCAGCGGAGCTAGCGGGGGCTTTAGGGAGCTGTTTTTT

j_call: TRBJ2-2
v_call: TRBV4-3
clone_size: -
d_call: TRBD2
cdr3_aa: CPRRPPGGLRTGELFF
cdr3_nt: TGCCCCCGCCGCCCGCCGGGGGGGCTGCGAACCGGGGAGCTGTTTTTT

j_call: TRBJ1-5
v_call: TRBV18
clone_size: -
d_call: -
cdr3_aa: CASSPREGSNQPQHF
cdr3_nt: TGTGCCAGCTCACCACGGGAGGGAAGCAATCAGCCCCAGCATTTT

j_call: TRBJ2-7
v_call: TRBV4-3
clone_size: -
d_call: TRBD1
cdr3_aa: CASSQNNRGHGEQYF
cdr3_nt: TGCGCCAGCAGCCAAAACAACAGGGGGCATGGCGAGCAGTACTTC

j_call: TRBJ1-2
v_call: TRBV6-6
clone_size: -
d_call: TRBD1
cdr3_aa: CASRPTGLNYGYTF
cdr3_nt: TGTGCCAGCAGGCCGACAGGGCTTAACTATGGCTACACCTTC

j_call: TRBJ1-1
v_call: TRBV4-3
clone_size: -
d_call: -
cdr3_aa: CASSQEGGEAFF
cdr3_nt: TGCGCCAGCAGCCAAGAGGGGGGTGAAGCTTTCTTT

j_call: TRBJ1-2
v_call: TRBV19
clone_size: -
d_call: TRBD1
cdr3_aa: CASSPEGQDYYGYTF
cdr3_nt: TGTGCCAGTAGCCCTGAGGGACAGGACTATTATGGCTACACCTTC

j_call: TRBJ1-1
v_call: TRBV7-8
clone_size: -
d_call: TRBD1
cdr3_aa: CASSLRDRGMNTEAFF
cdr3_nt: TGTGCCAGCAGCCTCCGGGACAGGGGAATGAACACTGAAGCTTTCTTT

j_call: TRBJ1-2
v_call: TRBV5-1
clone_size: -
d_call: -
cdr3_aa: CASSLGRPEGYTF
cdr3_nt: TGCGCCAGCAGCTTGGGCAGGCCAGAGGGCTACACCTTC

j_call: TRBJ2-3
v_call: TRBV5-1
clone_size: -
d_call: -
cdr3_aa: CASSLLAVSSGTDTQYF
cdr3_nt: TGCGCCAGCTCCCTGTTGGCGGTGAGCTCAGGCACAGATACGCAGTATTTT

j_call: TRBJ1-5
v_call: TRBV11-2
clone_size: -
d_call: -
cdr3_aa: CASSLDLETPQHF
cdr3_nt: TGTGCCAGCAGCTTAGATTTGGAGACGCCCCAGCATTTT

j_call: TRBJ1-3
v_call: TRBV11-2
clone_size: -
d_call: TRBD1
cdr3_aa: CASSKDRPYTIYF
cdr3_nt: TGTGCCAGCAGCAAGGACAGGCCGTACACCATATATTTT

j_call: TRBJ1-2
v_call: TRBV5-5
clone_size: -
d_call: TRBD1
cdr3_aa: CASSPGTVQYYGYTF
cdr3_nt: TGTGCCAGCAGCCCTGGGACAGTCCAATACTATGGCTACACCTTC

j_call: TRBJ1-1
v_call: TRBV2
clone_size: once
d_call: -
cdr3_aa: CASSLRGGLTEAFF
cdr3_nt: TGTGCCAGCAGCCTCCGGGGGGGATTGACTGAAGCTTTCTTT

j_call: TRBJ2-3
v_call: TRBV19
clone_size: -
d_call: -
cdr3_aa: CASRGRGFGTDTQYF
cdr3_nt: TGTGCCAGTAGGGGCAGGGGATTTGGCACAGATACGCAGTATTTT

j_call: TRBJ1-1
v_call: TRBV5-1
clone_size: -
d_call: -
cdr3_aa: CASSLGTGGTEAFF
cdr3_nt: TGCGCCAGCAGCTTGGGGACCGGGGGGACTGAAGCTTTCTTT

j_call: TRBJ2-5
v_call: TRBV7-2
clone_size: -
d_call: TRBD1
cdr3_aa: CASSFNRGEETQYF
cdr3_nt: TGTGCCAGCAGCTTTAACAGGGGGGAGGAGACCCAGTACTTC

j_call: TRBJ2-7
v_call: TRBV29-1
clone_size: -
d_call: -
cdr3_aa: CSCQAAPSYEQYF
cdr3_nt: TGCAGCTGTCAAGCGGCGCCCTCCTACGAGCAGTACTTC

j_call: TRBJ2-5
v_call: TRBV29-1
clone_size: -
d_call: -
cdr3_aa: CSIPRSATKETQYF
cdr3_nt: TGCTCCATTCCCCGCAGTGCCACTAAAGAGACCCAGTACTTC

j_call: TRBJ1-2
v_call: TRBV6-6
clone_size: -
d_call: TRBD1
cdr3_aa: CASRTRTGGDYGYTF
cdr3_nt: TGTGCCAGCAGGACGCGGACAGGGGGGGACTATGGCTACACCTTC

j_call: TRBJ2-7
v_call: TRBV5-1
clone_size: few
d_call: TRBD2
cdr3_aa: CASSLVAGAIEQYF
cdr3_nt: TGCGCCAGCAGCTTGGTAGCGGGAGCTATCGAGCAGTACTTC

j_call: TRBJ2-3
v_call: TRBV18
clone_size: -
d_call: TRBD1
cdr3_aa: CASSRTGGDGDTQYF
cdr3_nt: TGTGCCAGCTCACGGACAGGGGGCGATGGAGATACGCAGTATTTT

j_call: TRBJ2-5
v_call: TRBV28
clone_size: -
d_call: TRBD1
cdr3_aa: CASSFGDRQETQYF
cdr3_nt: TGTGCCAGCAGTTTCGGGGACAGGCAAGAGACCCAGTACTTC

j_call: TRBJ1-1
v_call: TRBV6-5
clone_size: once
d_call: -
cdr3_aa: CASSYSQGGNTEAFF
cdr3_nt: TGTGCCAGCAGTTACTCGCAGGGAGGGAACACTGAAGCTTTCTTT

j_call: TRBJ2-7
v_call: TRBV3-1/TRBV3-2
clone_size: -
d_call: TRBD1
cdr3_aa: CASSQVTGGFEVSYEQYF
cdr3_nt: TGTGCCAGCAGCCAAGTGACAGGGGGCTTTGAGGTCTCCTACGAGCAGTACTTC

j_call: TRBJ2-3
v_call: TRBV6-2/TRBV6-3
clone_size: -
d_call: TRBD2
cdr3_aa: CASSSKRTSGRALDTQYF
cdr3_nt: TGTGCCAGCAGTTCGAAAAGGACTAGCGGGAGGGCCTTAGATACGCAGTATTTT

j_call: TRBJ1-4
v_call: TRBV7-2
clone_size: -
d_call: -
cdr3_aa: CASSLTGGTEKLFF
cdr3_nt: TGTGCCAGCAGCTTAACGGGCGGGACCGAAAAACTGTTTTTT

j_call: TRBJ2-5
v_call: TRBV29-1
clone_size: -
d_call: -
cdr3_aa: CSVEPTAGETQYF
cdr3_nt: TGCAGCGTTGAACCAACCGCCGGAGAGACCCAGTACTTC

j_call: TRBJ1-5
v_call: TRBV6-6
clone_size: -
d_call: TRBD1
cdr3_aa: CASSDREGAQPQHF
cdr3_nt: TGTGCCAGCAGTGACAGGGAAGGAGCTCAGCCCCAGCATTTT

j_call: TRBJ2-1
v_call: TRBV5-6
clone_size: -
d_call: -
cdr3_aa: CASSFPLRAGYNEQFF
cdr3_nt: TGTGCCAGCAGCTTCCCTTTAAGGGCGGGCTACAATGAGCAGTTCTTC

j_call: TRBJ1-1
v_call: TRBV5-5
clone_size: -
d_call: TRBD1
cdr3_aa: CASSLSRTGSGTEAFF
cdr3_nt: TGTGCCAGCAGCCTTTCTAGGACAGGATCGGGGACTGAAGCTTTCTTT

j_call: TRBJ1-6
v_call: TRBV6-6
clone_size: -
d_call: TRBD1
cdr3_aa: CASRSTGGRSPLHF
cdr3_nt: TGTGCCAGCAGATCGACAGGGGGCCGGTCACCCCTCCACTTT

j_call: TRBJ2-5
v_call: TRBV3-1/TRBV3-2
clone_size: -
d_call: TRBD2
cdr3_aa: CASSQVMTSGAHQETQYF
cdr3_nt: TGTGCCAGCAGCCAAGTAATGACTAGCGGGGCACACCAAGAGACCCAGTACTTC

j_call: TRBJ1-4
v_call: TRBV4-1
clone_size: once
d_call: -
cdr3_aa: CASSQVIGLEKLFF
cdr3_nt: TGCGCCAGCAGCCAAGTCATAGGACTCGAAAAACTGTTTTTT